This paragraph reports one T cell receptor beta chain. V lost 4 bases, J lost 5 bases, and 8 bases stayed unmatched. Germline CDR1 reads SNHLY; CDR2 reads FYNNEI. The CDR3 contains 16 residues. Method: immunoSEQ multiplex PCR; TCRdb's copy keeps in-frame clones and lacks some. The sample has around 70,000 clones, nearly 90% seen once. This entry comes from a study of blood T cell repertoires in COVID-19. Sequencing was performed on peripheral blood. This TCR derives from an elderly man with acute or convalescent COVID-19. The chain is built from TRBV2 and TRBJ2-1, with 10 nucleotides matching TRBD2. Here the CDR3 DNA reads TGTGCCAGCAGTGGGTTAGCGGGGGGTAGGGACAATGAGCAGTTCTTC. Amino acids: CASSGLAGGRDNEQFF.